The text below deals with one TCR beta chain. Antigen: not known. cDNA synthesis was performed in eight separate reactions for each sample. A 6-nucleotide sample barcode was carried by the UMIs, which template switching added. Using TCRalpha and TCRbeta cDNA, the researchers carried out two nested PCRs that lasted 16 and 9 cycles. TCRdb reprocessed the 5' RACE reads and stores each CDR3 protein as one record, lacking DNA. The sample holds some 330,000 distinct CDR3 sequences. The sample originates from a study of monozygotic twins with inflammatory bowel disease. This CDR3 region has 15 residues. Germline V gives CDR1 SGHTA, CDR2 FQGNSA. Whole-study results and caveats: Nothing supported a single strong signal or clonotype that was associated with IBD.

The chain carries TRBV7-2 and TRBJ1-5; TCRdb selects TRBD1, and the lack of DNA leaves this call unchecked. The sequence derives from a human donor with ulcerative colitis or Crohn's disease, or a healthy co-twin of an affected twin (not recorded which). The sample consisted of blood. CDR3 amino acids: CASTPFVGDAQPQHF.